The sequence of this TCR beta chain was determined in a study of CD8 T cells in ankylosing spondylitis. General observations from the study: Disease-linked clones reportedly showed significant enrichment in matched ankylosing spondylitis synovial fluid.

Remarks on this clonotype: Its specificity is not known.

TCRdb redid the calling of the 5' RACE reads with MiXCR, one entry per CDR3 protein. The sample lists about 260,000 distinct CDR3 sequences, roughly 20% occurring once. V lost 3 bases, J lost 4 bases, and 10 bases lay in between. The CDR3 has 14 amino acids. The TCR originated in a male donor with ankylosing spondylitis or in good health (not recorded which). The chain uses TRBV12-3 or TRBV12-4 and TRBJ2-1; D may be TRBD1 or TRBD2 (5 bases each). The sample consisted of blood, either unsorted or a sorted T cell fraction (not recorded which). As DNA, the CDR3 is TGTGCCAGCAGTTTCGGGGACGGTTACAATGAGCAGTTCTTC. As protein: CASSFGDGYNEQFF.